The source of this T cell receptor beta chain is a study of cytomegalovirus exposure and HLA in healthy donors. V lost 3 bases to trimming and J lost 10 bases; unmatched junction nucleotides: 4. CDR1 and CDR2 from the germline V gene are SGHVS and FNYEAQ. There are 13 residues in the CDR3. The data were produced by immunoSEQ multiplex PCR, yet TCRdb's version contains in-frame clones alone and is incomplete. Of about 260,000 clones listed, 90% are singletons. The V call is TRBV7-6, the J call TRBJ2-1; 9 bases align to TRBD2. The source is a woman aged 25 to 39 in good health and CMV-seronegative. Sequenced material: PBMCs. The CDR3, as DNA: TGTGCCAGCAGCTTTGCGGGAGGGGGGGAGCAGTTCTTC. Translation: CASSFAGGGEQFF. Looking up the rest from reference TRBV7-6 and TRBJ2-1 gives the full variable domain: GAGVSQSPRYKVTKRGQDVALRCDPISGHVSLYWYRQALGQGPEFLTYFNYEAQQDKSGLPNDRFSAERPEGSISTLTIQRTEQRDSAMYRCASSFAGGGEQFFGPGTRLTVL.